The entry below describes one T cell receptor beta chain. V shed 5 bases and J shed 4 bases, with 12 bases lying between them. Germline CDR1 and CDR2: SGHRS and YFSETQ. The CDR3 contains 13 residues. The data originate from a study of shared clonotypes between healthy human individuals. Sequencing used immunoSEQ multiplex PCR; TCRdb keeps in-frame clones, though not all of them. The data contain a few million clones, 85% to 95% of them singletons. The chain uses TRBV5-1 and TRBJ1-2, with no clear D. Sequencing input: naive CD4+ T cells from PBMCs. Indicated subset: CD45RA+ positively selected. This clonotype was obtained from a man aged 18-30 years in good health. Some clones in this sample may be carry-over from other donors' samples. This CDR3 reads CASSTEVGYGYTF. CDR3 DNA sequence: TGCGCCAGCAGTACCGAAGTAGGCTATGGCTACACCTTC.